The 3 T cell receptor beta chains reported below all come from one sample, sequenced in a study of low-dose radiotherapy and immunotherapy resistance in tumors. Covering alpha and beta chains, TRAV- and TRBV-specific primers were used for the first-strand cDNA. Both a constant-region primer and a V-primer adapter served to amplify TCRs across 15 to 20 PCR cycles. TCRdb itself ran the reads through MiXCR, one entry per CDR3 protein. This sample has nearly 60,000 distinct CDR3 sequences, with 20% to 25% found just once. Time point reported: after trial treatment. The sample's treatment: LDRT plus nivolumab, ipilimumab, low-dose cyclophosphamide and aspirin (RACIN trial). The sequencing here drew on PBMCs, taken after low-dose radiotherapy plus immunotherapy. Receptors were obtained from a male donor with prostate cancer.

The sample holds many counts of this clonotype. This chain joins TRBV20-1 and TRBJ2-1; 9 positions agree with TRBD2. Germline assignment: CDR1 DFQATT and CDR2 SNEGSKA (reference sequence). V shed 0 bases, J shed 6 bases, and the junction held 6 bases outside the gene matches. The CDR3 contains 15 residues. In DNA, the CDR3 is TGCAGTGCTAGAGATTTTAGCGGGGGCTCCAATGAGCAGTTCTTC. Its protein is CSARDFSGGSNEQFF.

Only a few counts were recorded for this clonotype. Mismatch with germline at one junction end may stem from a read error. This chain joins TRBV7-2 and TRBJ2-7, with 11 bases matching TRBD1. Germline values: CDR1 SGHTA, CDR2 FQGNSA. This CDR3 is 15 amino acids long. The CDR3: CTNSPRTGGVYEQYF. Here the CDR3 DNA reads TGTACCAACAGCCCCAGGACAGGGGGCGTCTACGAGCAGTACTTC.

This clonotype was seen at least ten times. J is TRBJ2-2 and V is TRBV11-1; the D gene is possibly TRBD2 (5 bases). Between the trimmed V and J ends, which lost 1 base and 3 bases, there was a span of 9 bases. The CDR3 is made up of 15 amino acids. CDR1 SGHAT and CDR2 FQDESV come from the germline V gene (reference sequence). CDR3 region: CASSLEYGDTGELFF. DNA of the CDR3: TGTGCCAGCAGCTTAGAGTACGGGGACACCGGGGAGCTGTTTTTT.